This TCR beta chain was documented in a study of blood T cell repertoires in COVID-19. Some clones are missing from TCRdb's copy, which holds only in-frame ones; the method was immunoSEQ multiplex PCR. The table records around 85,000 clones, about 82% of them present only once. The CDR3 covers 15 residues. Trimming at V came to 5 bases and at J to 2 bases, leaving 3 bases not matched to a gene. CDR1 and CDR2 from the germline V gene are SGHVS and FQNEAQ. Sequenced material: peripheral blood. The TCR comes from a man over 45 with active COVID-19. V and J are TRBV7-8 and TRBJ2-7; 13 bases fit TRBD2. CDR3 in amino acids: CASSRTSGGPYEQYF. CDR3 nucleotides: TGTGCCAGCAGCAGGACTAGCGGGGGCCCCTACGAGCAGTACTTC.